This T cell receptor beta chain was documented in a study of T cells in Graves' hyperthyroidism and ophthalmopathy. Looking at the study overall: Peripheral blood specimens were obtained at initial diagnosis, prior to any treatment. General study findings and limits: Also found in blood were most expanded thyroid clonotypes above 0.001.

Each patient was aged 18 to 65 and had newly diagnosed hyperthyroidism of under 2 months' duration. This clonotype was counted only a few times. Its antigen remains unknown. CDR3 size: 17 residues. Trimming removed 5 bases at V and 5 bases at J, with 19 bases between. Looked up from germline, CDR1 is MNHNS and CDR2 is SASEGT. The TCR beta CDR3 regions underwent amplification using RNA transcripts as the source. First-round RT-PCR with HTBI primers amplified the TCR CDR3 region. TCRdb fed the multiplex PCR reads into MiXCR, producing one record per CDR3 protein. This sample has about 420,000 distinct CDR3 sequences, with 15% to 19% found just once.

Source material: blood. This TCR derives from a woman younger than 35 with Graves' hyperthyroidism. This chain joins TRBV6-1 and TRBJ1-6; D may be TRBD1 (6 bases). The CDR3 coding sequence is TGTGCCAGCAGTTCCGCCCGTGGACAGAGACATAATTCACCCCTCCACTTT. Translation: CASSSARGQRHNSPLHF.